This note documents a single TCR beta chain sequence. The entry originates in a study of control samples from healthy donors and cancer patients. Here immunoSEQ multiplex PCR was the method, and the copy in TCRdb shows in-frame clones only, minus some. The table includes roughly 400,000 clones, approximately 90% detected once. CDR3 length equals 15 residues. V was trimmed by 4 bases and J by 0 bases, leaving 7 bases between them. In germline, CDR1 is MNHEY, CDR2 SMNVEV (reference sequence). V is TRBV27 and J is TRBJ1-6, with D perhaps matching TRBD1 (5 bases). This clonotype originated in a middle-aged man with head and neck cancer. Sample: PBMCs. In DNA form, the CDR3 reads TGTGCCAGCAGTTGGGGGAGCTCCTATAATTCACCCCTCCACTTT. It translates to CASSWGSSYNSPLHF.